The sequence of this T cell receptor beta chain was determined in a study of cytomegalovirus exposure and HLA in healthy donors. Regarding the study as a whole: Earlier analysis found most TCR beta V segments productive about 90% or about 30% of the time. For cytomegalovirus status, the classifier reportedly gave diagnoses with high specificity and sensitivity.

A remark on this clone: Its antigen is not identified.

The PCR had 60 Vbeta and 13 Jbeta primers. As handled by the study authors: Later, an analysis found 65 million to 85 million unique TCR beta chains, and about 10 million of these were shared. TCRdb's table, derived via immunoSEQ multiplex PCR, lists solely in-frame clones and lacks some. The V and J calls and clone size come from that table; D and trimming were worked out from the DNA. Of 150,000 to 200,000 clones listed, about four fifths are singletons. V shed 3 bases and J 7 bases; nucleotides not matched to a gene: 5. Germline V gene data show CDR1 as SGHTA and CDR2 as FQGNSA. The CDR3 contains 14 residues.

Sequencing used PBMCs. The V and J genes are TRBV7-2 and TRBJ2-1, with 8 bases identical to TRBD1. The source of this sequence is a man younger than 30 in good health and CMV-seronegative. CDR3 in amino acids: CASSFGDRGNEQFF. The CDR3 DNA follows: TGTGCCAGCAGCTTCGGTGACAGGGGTAATGAGCAGTTCTTC.